The present T cell receptor (beta chain) was sequenced within a study of blood T cell repertoires in COVID-19. Repertoires were generated with immunoSEQ multiplex PCR, while TCRdb's copy carries only in-frame clones and drops some. The sample includes approximately 220,000 clones, about 85% of them seen just once. Cohorts were based on clinical histories the participants reported. CDR3 size: 15 residues. V was pared by 1 base and J by 5 bases, with 4 bases of the junction left unmatched. CDR1 is LNHNV and CDR2 is YYDKDF in the germline V gene (reference sequence). Sequencing was done on a sample of PBMCs or T cells enriched from blood (not recorded which). This receptor was identified in a man aged 40-50 years who had recovered from COVID-19. The rearrangement uses TRBV15 and TRBJ2-1, with 8 bases aligning to TRBD1. CDR3 nucleotide sequence: TGTGCCACCAGCAGAGGACAGGGGATGAACAATGAGCAGTTCTTC. Amino acid sequence: CATSRGQGMNNEQFF.